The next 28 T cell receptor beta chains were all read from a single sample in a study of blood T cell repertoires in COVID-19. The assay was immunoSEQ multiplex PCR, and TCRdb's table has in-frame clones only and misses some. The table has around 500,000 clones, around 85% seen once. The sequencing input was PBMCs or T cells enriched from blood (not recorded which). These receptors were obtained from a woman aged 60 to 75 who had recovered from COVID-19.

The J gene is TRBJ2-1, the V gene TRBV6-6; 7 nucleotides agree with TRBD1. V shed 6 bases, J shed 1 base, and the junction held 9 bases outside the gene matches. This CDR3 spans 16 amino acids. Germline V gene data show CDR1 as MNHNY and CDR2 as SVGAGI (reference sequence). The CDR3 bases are TGTGCCAGCAGCCGGACCGACAGGGTTTCCTACAATGAGCAGTTCTTC. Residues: CASSRTDRVSYNEQFF.

CDR3 in amino acids: CATAGTSGGLLKETQYF. The CDR3 nucleotides read TGTGCCACGGCCGGGACTAGCGGGGGCCTGCTAAAAGAGACCCAGTACTTC. The chain links TRBV10-3 to TRBJ2-5, with 14 bases identical to TRBD2. The length of the CDR3 is 17 residues. The ends lost 10 bases at V and 3 bases at J; junction bases unmatched: 13. CDR1 ENHRY and CDR2 SYGVKD come from the germline V gene.

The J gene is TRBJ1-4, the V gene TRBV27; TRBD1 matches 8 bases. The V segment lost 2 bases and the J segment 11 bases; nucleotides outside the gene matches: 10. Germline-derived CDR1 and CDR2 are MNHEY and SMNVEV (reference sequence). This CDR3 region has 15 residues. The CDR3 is CASSLGGQGREKLFF. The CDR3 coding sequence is TGTGCCAGCAGTTTAGGCGGACAGGGCAGGGAGAAACTGTTTTTT.

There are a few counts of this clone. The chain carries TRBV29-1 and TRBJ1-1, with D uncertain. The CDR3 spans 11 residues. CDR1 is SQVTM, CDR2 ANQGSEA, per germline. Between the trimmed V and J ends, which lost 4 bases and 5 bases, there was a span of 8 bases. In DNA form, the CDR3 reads TGCAGCGTTGTGGTCCGGACTGAAGCTTTCTTT. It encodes CSVVVRTEAFF. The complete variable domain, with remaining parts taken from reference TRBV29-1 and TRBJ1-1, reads SAVISQKPSRDICQRGTSLTIQCQVDSQVTMMFWYRQQPGQSLTLIATANQGSEATYESGFVIDKFPISRPNLTFSTLTVSNMSPEDSSIYLCSVVVRTEAFFGQGTRLTVV.

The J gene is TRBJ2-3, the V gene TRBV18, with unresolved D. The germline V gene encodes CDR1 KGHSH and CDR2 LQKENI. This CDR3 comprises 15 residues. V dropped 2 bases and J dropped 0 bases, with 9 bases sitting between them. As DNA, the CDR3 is TGTGCCAGCTCACCAAGTACACCTAGCACAGATACGCAGTATTTT. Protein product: CASSPSTPSTDTQYF.

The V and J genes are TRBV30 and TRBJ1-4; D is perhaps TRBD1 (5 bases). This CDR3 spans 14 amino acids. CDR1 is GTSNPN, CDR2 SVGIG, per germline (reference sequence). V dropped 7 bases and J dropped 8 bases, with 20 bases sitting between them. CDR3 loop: CASNLRGREEKLFF. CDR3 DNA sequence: TGTGCCTCAAACCTGCGGGGGAGGGAGGAAAAACTGTTTTTT.

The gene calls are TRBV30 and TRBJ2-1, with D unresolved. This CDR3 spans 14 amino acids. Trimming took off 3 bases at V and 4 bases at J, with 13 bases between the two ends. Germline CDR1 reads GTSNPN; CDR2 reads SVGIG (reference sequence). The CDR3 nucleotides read TGTGCCTGGAGCCGTAGAGGATCATACAATGAGCAGTTCTTC. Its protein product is CAWSRRGSYNEQFF.

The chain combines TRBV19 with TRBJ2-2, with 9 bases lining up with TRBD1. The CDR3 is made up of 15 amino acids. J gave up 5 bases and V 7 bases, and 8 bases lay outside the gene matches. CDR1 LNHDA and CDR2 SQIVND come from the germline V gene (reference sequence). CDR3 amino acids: CASTIFGTGTGELFF. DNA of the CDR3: TGTGCCAGTACCATATTTGGGACAGGGACCGGGGAGCTGTTTTTT.

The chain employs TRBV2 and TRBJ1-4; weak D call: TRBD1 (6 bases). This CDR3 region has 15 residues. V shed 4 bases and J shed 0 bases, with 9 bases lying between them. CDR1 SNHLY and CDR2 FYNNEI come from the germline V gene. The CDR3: CASSVQGSTNEKLFF. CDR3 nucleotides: TGTGCCAGCAGTGTACAGGGATCAACTAATGAAAAACTGTTTTTT.

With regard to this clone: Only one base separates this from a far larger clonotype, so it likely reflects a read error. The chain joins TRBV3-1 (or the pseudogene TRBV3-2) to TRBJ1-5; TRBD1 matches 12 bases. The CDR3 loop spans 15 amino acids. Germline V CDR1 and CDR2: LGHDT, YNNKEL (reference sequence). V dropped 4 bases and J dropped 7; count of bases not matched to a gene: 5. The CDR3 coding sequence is TGTGCCAGCAGCCCCGGGACAGGGGGCGGACAGCCCCAGCATTTT. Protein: CASSPGTGGGQPQHF.

CDR3 in DNA: TGCGCCAGCAGCTTGGTTCCGGGTAGCAATCAGCCCCAGCATTTT. Translated, it gives CASSLVPGSNQPQHF. The genes are TRBV5-1 and TRBJ1-5; D ambiguous. In germline, CDR1 is SGHRS, CDR2 YFSETQ. V shed 0 bases and J shed 0 bases, with 7 bases lying between them. The CDR3 is 15 amino acids. Together with reference TRBV5-1 and TRBJ1-5, the CDR3 gives the full variable domain: KAGVTQTPRYLIKTRGQQVTLSCSPISGHRSVSWYQQTPGQGLQFLFEYFSETQRNKGNFPGRFSGRQFSNSRSEMNVSTLELGDSALYLCASSLVPGSNQPQHFGDGTRLSIL.

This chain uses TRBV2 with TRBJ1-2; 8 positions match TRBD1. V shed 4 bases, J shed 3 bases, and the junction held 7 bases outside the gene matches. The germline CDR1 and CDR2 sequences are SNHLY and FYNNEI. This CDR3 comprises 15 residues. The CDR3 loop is CASSVGVRGHYGYTF. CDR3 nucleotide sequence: TGTGCCAGCAGTGTAGGCGTCAGGGGGCACTATGGCTACACCTTC.

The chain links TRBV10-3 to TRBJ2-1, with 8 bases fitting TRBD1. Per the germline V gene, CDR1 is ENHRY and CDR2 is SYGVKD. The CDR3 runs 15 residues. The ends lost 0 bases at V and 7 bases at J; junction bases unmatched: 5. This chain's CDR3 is CAISESDRVLNEQFF. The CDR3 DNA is TGTGCCATCAGTGAGTCGGACAGGGTCCTGAATGAGCAGTTCTTC.

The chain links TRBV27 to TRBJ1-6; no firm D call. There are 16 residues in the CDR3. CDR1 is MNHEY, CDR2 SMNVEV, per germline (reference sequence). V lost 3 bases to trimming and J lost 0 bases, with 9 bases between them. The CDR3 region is CASSFRAGSYNSPLHF. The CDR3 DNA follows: TGTGCCAGCAGTTTTAGAGCTGGCTCCTATAATTCACCCCTCCACTTT.

CDR3 protein: CASSYALTGGETQYF. The CDR3 region has the DNA TGTGCCAGCAGTTATGCCTTGACAGGGGGGGAGACCCAGTACTTC. The V call is TRBV6-5, the J call TRBJ2-5; TRBD1 agrees at 9 bases. The CDR3 loop spans 15 amino acids. J gave up 5 bases and V 3 bases, and 7 bases lay outside the gene matches. Germline V gene sequence: CDR1 MNHEY, CDR2 SVGAGI.

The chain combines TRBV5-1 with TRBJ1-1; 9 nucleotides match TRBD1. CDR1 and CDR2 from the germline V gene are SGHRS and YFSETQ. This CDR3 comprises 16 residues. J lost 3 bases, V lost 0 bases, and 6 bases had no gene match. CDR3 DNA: TGCGCCAGCAGCTTGGGGACAGGGGCTAGGGACACTGAAGCTTTCTTT. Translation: CASSLGTGARDTEAFF. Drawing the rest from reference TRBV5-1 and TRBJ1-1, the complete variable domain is KAGVTQTPRYLIKTRGQQVTLSCSPISGHRSVSWYQQTPGQGLQFLFEYFSETQRNKGNFPGRFSGRQFSNSRSEMNVSTLELGDSALYLCASSLGTGARDTEAFFGQGTRLTVV.

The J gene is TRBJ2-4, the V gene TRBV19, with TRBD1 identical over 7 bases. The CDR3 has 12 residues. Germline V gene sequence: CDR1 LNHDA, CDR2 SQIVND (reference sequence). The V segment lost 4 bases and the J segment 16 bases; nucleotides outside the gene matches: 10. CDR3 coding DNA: TGTGCCAGTAGTACGACGACAGGGACGGGATACTTC. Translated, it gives CASSTTTGTGYF.

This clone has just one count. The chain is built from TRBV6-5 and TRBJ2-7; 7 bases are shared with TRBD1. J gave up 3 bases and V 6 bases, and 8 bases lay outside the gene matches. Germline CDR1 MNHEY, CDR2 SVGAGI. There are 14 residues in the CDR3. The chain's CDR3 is CASSVYRGSYEQYV. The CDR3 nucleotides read TGTGCCAGCAGCGTATACAGGGGCAGCTACGAGCAGTACGTC.

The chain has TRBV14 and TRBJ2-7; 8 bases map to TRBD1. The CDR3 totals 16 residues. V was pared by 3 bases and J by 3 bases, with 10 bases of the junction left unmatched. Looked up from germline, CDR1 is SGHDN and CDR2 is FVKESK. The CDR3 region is CASSQQPGTGLYEQYF. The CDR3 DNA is TGTGCCAGCAGCCAGCAACCCGGGACAGGCCTCTACGAGCAGTACTTC.

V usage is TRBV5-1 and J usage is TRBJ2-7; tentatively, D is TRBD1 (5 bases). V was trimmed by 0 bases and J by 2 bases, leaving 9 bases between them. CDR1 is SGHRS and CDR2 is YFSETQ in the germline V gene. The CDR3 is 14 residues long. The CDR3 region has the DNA TGCGCCAGCAGCTTGGTAGGGGCCGCCTACGAGCAGTACTTC. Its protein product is CASSLVGAAYEQYF.

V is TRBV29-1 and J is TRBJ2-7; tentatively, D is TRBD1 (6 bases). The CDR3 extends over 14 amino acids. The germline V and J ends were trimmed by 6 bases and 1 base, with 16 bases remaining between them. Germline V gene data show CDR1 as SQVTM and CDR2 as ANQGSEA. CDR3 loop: CSVWTADPSYEQYF. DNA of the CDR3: TGCAGCGTCTGGACAGCAGATCCTTCCTACGAGCAGTACTTC.

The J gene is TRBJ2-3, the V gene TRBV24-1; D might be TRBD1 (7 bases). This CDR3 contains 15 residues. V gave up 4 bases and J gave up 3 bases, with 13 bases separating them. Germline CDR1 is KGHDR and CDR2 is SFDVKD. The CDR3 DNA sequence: TGTGCCACCAGTGACAGGACAGGAGGGACAGATACGCAGTATTTT. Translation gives CATSDRTGGTDTQYF.

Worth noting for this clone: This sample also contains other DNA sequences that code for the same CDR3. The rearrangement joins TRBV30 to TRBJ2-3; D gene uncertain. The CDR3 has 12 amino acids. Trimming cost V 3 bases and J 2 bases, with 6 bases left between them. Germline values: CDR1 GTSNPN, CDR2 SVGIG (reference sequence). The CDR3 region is CAWSYNTDTQYF. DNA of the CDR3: TGTGCCTGGAGCTATAACACAGATACGCAGTATTTT.

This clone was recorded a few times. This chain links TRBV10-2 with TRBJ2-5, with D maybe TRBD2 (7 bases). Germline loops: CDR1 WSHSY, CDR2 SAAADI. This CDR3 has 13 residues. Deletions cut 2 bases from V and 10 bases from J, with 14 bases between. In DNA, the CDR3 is TGCGCCAGCAGTGAGGGGGGGGGCTCGGTCCAGTACTTC. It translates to CASSEGGGSVQYF.

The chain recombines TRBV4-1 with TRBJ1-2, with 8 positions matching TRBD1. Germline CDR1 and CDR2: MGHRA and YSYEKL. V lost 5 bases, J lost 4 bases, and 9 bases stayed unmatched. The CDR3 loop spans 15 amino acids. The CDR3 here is CASSVKPGQVYGYTF. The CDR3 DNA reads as TGCGCCAGCAGCGTAAAACCGGGACAGGTCTATGGCTACACCTTC.

Here the CDR3 reads CASSSTGWIDGYTF. Here the CDR3 DNA reads TGTGCCAGCAGTTCGACAGGGTGGATCGATGGCTACACCTTC. The V and J genes are TRBV13 and TRBJ1-2, with TRBD1 matching 7 bases. Unmatched junction bases numbered 10, after V lost 6 bases and J lost 6 bases. This CDR3 region has 14 residues. Germline V gives CDR1 PRHDT, CDR2 FYEKMQ (reference sequence).

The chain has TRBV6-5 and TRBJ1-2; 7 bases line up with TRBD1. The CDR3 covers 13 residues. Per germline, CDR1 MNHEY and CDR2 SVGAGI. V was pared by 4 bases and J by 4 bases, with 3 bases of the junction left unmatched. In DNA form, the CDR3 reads TGTGCCAGCAGTTGGGCAGGGGGCTATGGCTACACCTTC. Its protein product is CASSWAGGYGYTF.

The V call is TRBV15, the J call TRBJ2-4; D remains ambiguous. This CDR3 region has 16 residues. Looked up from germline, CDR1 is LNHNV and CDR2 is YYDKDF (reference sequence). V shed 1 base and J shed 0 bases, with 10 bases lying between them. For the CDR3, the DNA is TGTGCCACCAGCAGAGTTATTGGCAGAGCCAAAAACATTCAGTACTTC. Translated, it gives CATSRVIGRAKNIQYF.